The 7 T cell receptor beta chains given below trace back to one sample, sequenced in a study of blood T cell repertoires in COVID-19. TCRdb keeps only in-frame clones here, not all; method: immunoSEQ multiplex PCR. The data show tens of thousands of clones, over 75% seen once. Sequencing used peripheral blood. The receptors were gathered from an elderly woman with active or convalescent COVID-19.

This chain links TRBV6-6 with TRBJ2-1; 13 bases agree with TRBD2. CDR1 is MNHNY and CDR2 is SVGAGI in the germline V gene (reference sequence). CDR3 length: 14 residues. V trimming: 4 bases; J trimming: 13 bases; junction bases outside the gene matches: 7. The CDR3 spells CASSSLTSGGSQFF. The CDR3, as DNA: TGTGCCAGCAGTTCGCTGACTAGCGGGGGGTCACAGTTCTTC.

This clone showed up just once. The chain uses TRBV28 and TRBJ1-2; D uncertain. The germline V gene has CDR1 MDHEN and CDR2 SYDVKM. V gave up 7 bases and J gave up 2 bases, with 17 bases separating them. This CDR3 has 15 amino acids. CDR3 bases: TGTGCCAGCACCCTGCATGCTCGGGGAAACTATGGCTACACCTTC. Residues: CASTLHARGNYGYTF.

The chain employs TRBV5-1 and TRBJ1-4, with D tentatively TRBD1 (6 bases). The ends were cut back, 4 bases at V and 8 bases at J, with 12 bases in the middle. Germline-derived CDR1 and CDR2 are SGHRS and YFSETQ. The CDR3 is 13 residues long. CDR3 coding DNA: TGCGCCAGCAGCAGGGGGGACTACGAAAAACTGTTTTTT. As protein: CASSRGDYEKLFF. Combining the CDR3 with reference TRBV5-1 and TRBJ1-4 gives the whole variable domain KAGVTQTPRYLIKTRGQQVTLSCSPISGHRSVSWYQQTPGQGLQFLFEYFSETQRNKGNFPGRFSGRQFSNSRSEMNVSTLELGDSALYLCASSRGDYEKLFFGSGTQLSVL.

The rearrangement joins TRBV2 to TRBJ2-4; 7 bases align to TRBD1. Germline V gives CDR1 SNHLY, CDR2 FYNNEI. The junction had 7 bases not matched to a gene; V was cut back by 5 bases and J by 0 bases. CDR3 length: 16 residues. CDR3 sequence (DNA): TGTGCCAGCAGTCCGGGGACAGCACTAGCCAAAAACATTCAGTACTTC. Its translation: CASSPGTALAKNIQYF.

This sequence joins TRBV3-1 (or the pseudogene TRBV3-2) and TRBJ1-2; D call uncertain. V lost 0 bases and J 0 bases, leaving 20 bases between the germline ends. The CDR3 spans 19 residues. Germline CDR1 LGHDT, CDR2 YNNKEL (reference sequence). The chain's CDR3 is CASSQDVGIWQITNYGYTF. CDR3 DNA sequence: TGTGCCAGCAGCCAAGATGTCGGGATTTGGCAGATTACTAACTATGGCTACACCTTC.

The chain couples TRBV6-2 or TRBV6-3 to TRBJ2-1, with D tentatively TRBD2 (6 bases). V gave up 3 bases and J gave up 9 bases, with 12 bases separating them. Germline V gene lookup returns CDR1 MNHEY and CDR2 SVGEGT. The CDR3 sequence is 13 residues long. The CDR3 reads CASSYRRGTEQFF. CDR3 nucleotides: TGTGCCAGCAGTTATCGGCGGGGCACTGAGCAGTTCTTC.

The chain recombines TRBV7-2 with TRBJ1-2; no definite D call. Germline V lookup: CDR1 SGHTA, CDR2 FQGNSA. This CDR3 is 15 amino acids long. V shed 2 bases and J shed 4 bases, with 14 bases lying between them. The CDR3, as DNA: TGTGCCAGCAGCTTACCGGCCGGGGTAGTCTATGGCTACACCTTC. This sequence encodes CASSLPAGVVYGYTF.